Each of the 10 T cell receptor beta chains below was sequenced from the same sample in a study of T cell changes during pregnancy in multiple sclerosis. TCRdb's copy holds only in-frame clones and misses some; the assay was immunoSEQ multiplex PCR. This sample has under 95,000 clones, with 94% found just once. The material sequenced was peripheral blood, taken in the second trimester of pregnancy. The receptor source for this set is a female donor in good health, enrolled as a control in a pregnancy study.

V gene TRBV29-1 combines with J gene TRBJ2-1; TRBD1 aligns across 8 bases. CDR1 SQVTM and CDR2 ANQGSEA come from the germline V gene. The CDR3 runs 14 residues. Trimming took 3 bases from V and 6 from J; bases not matched to a gene: 7. The CDR3 DNA is TGCAGCGTTGATATCGGGACAGGAGGCAATGAGCAGTTCTTC. It encodes CSVDIGTGGNEQFF.

The sample holds one count of this clone. The J gene is TRBJ1-3, the V gene TRBV5-6; 7 nucleotides agree with TRBD1. Losses at the gene ends were 2 bases for V and 5 bases for J; bases not matched to a gene: 7. The length of the CDR3 is 15 residues. Germline loops: CDR1 SGHDT, CDR2 YYEEEE. This CDR3 is CASSFTKGARNTIYF. CDR3 in DNA: TGTGCCAGCAGCTTTACCAAGGGGGCGCGAAACACCATATATTTT.

The chain couples TRBV7-9 to TRBJ2-6; D is undetermined. V was shortened by 1 base and J by 2 bases, with 6 bases between the two germline ends. Germline lookup yields CDR1 SEHNR and CDR2 FQNEAQ (reference sequence). This CDR3 comprises 15 residues. Here the CDR3 DNA reads TGTGCCAGCAGCTTAGGGGCAGCTGGGGCCAACGTCCTGACTTTC. Protein: CASSLGAAGANVLTF.

The V and J genes are TRBV5-6 and TRBJ1-2, with 7 bases lining up with TRBD1. In germline, CDR1 is SGHDT, CDR2 YYEEEE. V was pared by 0 bases and J by 4 bases, with 0 bases of the junction left unmatched. This CDR3 has 13 residues. CDR3 DNA: TGTGCCAGCAGCTTGGGGGACAGCTATGGCTACACCTTC. Protein: CASSLGDSYGYTF.

Here the CDR3 reads CASSLLRFQTSGRRRSYNEQFF. CDR3 nucleotide sequence: TGTGCCAGCAGTTTATTGAGGTTCCAGACTAGCGGGAGAAGGCGCTCCTACAATGAGCAGTTCTTC. This chain links TRBV28 with TRBJ2-1; 12 bases are shared with TRBD2. The CDR3 contains 22 residues. V gave up 1 base and J gave up 0 bases; unmatched junction bases: 16. Germline V CDR1 and CDR2: MDHEN, SYDVKM.

This chain uses TRBV6-1 with TRBJ2-1; TRBD1 is a possible D gene (5 bases). The CDR3 has 14 amino acids. In germline, CDR1 is MNHNS, CDR2 SASEGT. The V gene lost 8 bases and the J gene lost 5 bases, with 16 bases spanning the gap. CDR3 in amino acids: CASAEGDAHNEQFF. DNA for the CDR3: TGTGCCAGCGCGGAAGGGGATGCTCACAATGAGCAGTTCTTC.

The genes are TRBV6-4 and TRBJ1-6; 10 bases fit TRBD1. The CDR3 is made up of 16 amino acids. The V segment lost 0 bases and the J segment 5 bases; nucleotides outside the gene matches: 1. Looked up from germline, CDR1 is MRHNA and CDR2 is SNTAGT. In nucleotides, the CDR3 is TGTGCCAGCAGTGACTCCGGGACAGGGGATAATTCACCCCTCCACTTT. This encodes CASSDSGTGDNSPLHF.

The gene calls are TRBV28 and TRBJ2-1; 15 bases line up with TRBD2. The germline V gene has CDR1 MDHEN and CDR2 SYDVKM. J was trimmed by 3 bases and V by 4 bases; bases with no gene match: 7. CDR3 length equals 18 residues. CDR3 amino acids: CASSSSGLAGGYYNEQFF. As DNA, the CDR3 is TGTGCCAGCAGTTCCTCCGGACTAGCGGGAGGGTACTACAATGAGCAGTTCTTC.

This clone was seen a handful of times. The rearrangement uses TRBV27 and TRBJ2-7, with unresolved D. This CDR3 contains 10 residues. With 10 bases removed from V and 5 bases from J, the gap between germline ends came to 9 bases. Germline V gene data show CDR1 as MNHEY and CDR2 as SMNVEV (reference sequence). The CDR3 spells CATGYDEQYF. The DNA for the CDR3 is TGTGCCACCGGTTACGACGAGCAGTACTTC.

V is TRBV27 and J is TRBJ1-1; TRBD1 might be the D (5 bases). This CDR3 has 16 amino acids. Germline CDR1 and CDR2: MNHEY and SMNVEV (reference sequence). Trimming stripped 4 bases from V and 0 bases from J, with 15 bases between. This CDR3 is CASSSPTASMNTEAFF. In DNA form, the CDR3 reads TGTGCCAGCAGTTCCCCGACAGCATCCATGAACACTGAAGCTTTCTTT.